The clone carrying this T cell receptor beta chain was observed a handful of times. In the study's own analysis: Quantification of nucleated cells was approximated via reference gene primer amplification. Profiling relied on immunoSEQ multiplex PCR, and the TCRdb table lists in-frame clones only, not all of them. Clone size and V and J calls were adopted from that table, with D and trimming inferred from the DNA. The sample includes roughly 200,000 clones, around 85% of them seen just once. These data are taken from a study of blood T cell repertoires in COVID-19. After removal of 4 bases from V and 0 bases from J, the junction contained 2 bases not matched to a gene. The germline V gene encodes CDR1 LGHDT and CDR2 YNNKEL (reference sequence). This CDR3 is 17 amino acids long.

The TCR was taken from a man aged 55-75 years with acute or convalescent COVID-19. V and J are TRBV3-1 (or the pseudogene TRBV3-2) and TRBJ2-2; 13 bases agree with TRBD2. The sequenced material came from peripheral blood. Written as DNA, the CDR3 is TGTGCCAGCAGCCGGGGACTAGCGGGGACGAACACCGGGGAGCTGTTTTTT. The encoded protein is CASSRGLAGTNTGELFF.